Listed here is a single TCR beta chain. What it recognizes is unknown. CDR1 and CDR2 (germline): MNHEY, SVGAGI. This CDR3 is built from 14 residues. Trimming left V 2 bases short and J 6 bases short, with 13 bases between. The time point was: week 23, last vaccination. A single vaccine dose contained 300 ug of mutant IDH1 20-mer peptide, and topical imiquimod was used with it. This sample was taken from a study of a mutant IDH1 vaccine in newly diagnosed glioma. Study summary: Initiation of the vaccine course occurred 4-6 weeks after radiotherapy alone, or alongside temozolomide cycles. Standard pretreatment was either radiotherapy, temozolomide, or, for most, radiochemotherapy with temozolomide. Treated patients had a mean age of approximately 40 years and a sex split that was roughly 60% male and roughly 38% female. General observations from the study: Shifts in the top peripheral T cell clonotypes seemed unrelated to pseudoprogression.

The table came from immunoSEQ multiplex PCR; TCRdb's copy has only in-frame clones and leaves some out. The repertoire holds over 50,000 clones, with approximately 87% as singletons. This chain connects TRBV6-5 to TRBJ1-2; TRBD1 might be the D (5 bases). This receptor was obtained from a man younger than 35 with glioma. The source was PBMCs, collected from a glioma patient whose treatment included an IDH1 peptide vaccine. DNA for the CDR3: TGTGCCAGCAGTTACCGGGGGAAAGTGGATGGCTACACCTTC. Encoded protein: CASSYRGKVDGYTF.